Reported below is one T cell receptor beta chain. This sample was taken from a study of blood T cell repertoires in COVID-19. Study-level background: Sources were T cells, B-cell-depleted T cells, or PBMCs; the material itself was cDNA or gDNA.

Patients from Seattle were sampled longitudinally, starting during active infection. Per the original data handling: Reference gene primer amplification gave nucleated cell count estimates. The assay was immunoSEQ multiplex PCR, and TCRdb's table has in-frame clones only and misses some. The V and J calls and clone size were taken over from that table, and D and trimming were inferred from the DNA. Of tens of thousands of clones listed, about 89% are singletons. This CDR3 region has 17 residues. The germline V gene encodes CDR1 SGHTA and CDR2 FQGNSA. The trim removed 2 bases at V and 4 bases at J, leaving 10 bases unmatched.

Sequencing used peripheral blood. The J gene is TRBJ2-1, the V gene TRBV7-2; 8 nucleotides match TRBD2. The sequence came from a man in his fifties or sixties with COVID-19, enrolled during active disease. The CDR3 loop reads CASSLMGRGAGYNEQFF. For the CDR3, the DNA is TGTGCCAGCAGCTTAATGGGGCGGGGGGCCGGTTACAATGAGCAGTTCTTC.